This T cell receptor (beta chain) was obtained from a study of T cells in Graves' hyperthyroidism and ophthalmopathy. Trimming pared 4 bases from V and 0 bases from J, leaving 10 bases between. The germline gives CDR1 LGHNT, CDR2 FRNRAP. The CDR3 consists of 14 residues. In this sample, this clonotype turned up many times. Authors of the study amplified TCR beta CDR3 regions from RNA transcripts. Primed by the HTBI set, a first-round RT-PCR was run on the TCR CDR3. One entry per CDR3 protein results from TCRdb running MiXCR on the multiplex PCR reads. Altogether approximately 600,000 distinct CDR3 sequences are present, about 17% being singletons, with the ten largest covering 3.8%.

This receptor was identified in a woman in her thirties with Graves' hyperthyroidism. J is TRBJ2-7 and V is TRBV12-5; the D gene is possibly TRBD1 (5 bases). The sequenced material came from blood. The DNA of the CDR3 is TGTGCTAGTGGTTACACCAGGGTCTCCTACGAGCAGTACTTC. Translating it yields CASGYTRVSYEQYF.